The clone carrying this T cell receptor beta chain appeared many times. No antigen is known for it. The conserved final phenylalanine or tryptophan is absent from the CDR3, which likely points to a read error. No DNA is shown, since the ends of the CDR3 on it are uncertain; the CDR3 is the one TCRdb lists. Both ends counted, the CDR3 spans 9 residues. From germline, CDR1 is DFQATT and CDR2 SNEGSKA (reference sequence). This sample is drawn from a study of glioma-infiltrating T cells. Findings of the study overall: Very few CDR3 sequences were shared between tissue and blood. Tissue-blood divergence was below expectation in non-neoplastic patients, above in gliomas.

The iRepertoire nested amplicon-rescue multiplex PCR amplified TCR alpha and beta CDR3s from RNA. One-step reverse transcription and amplification started from about 100-400 ng of tissue mRNA or PBMC total RNA. From the multiplex PCR reads, TCRdb called clonotypes with MiXCR, one entry per CDR3 protein. The sample records 45,000 or so distinct CDR3 sequences, approximately 20% being singletons. This clonotype was sampled from a human donor with low-grade glioma or glioblastoma, undergoing nonglioma brain surgery, or in good health (not recorded which). Material: glioma tissue, nonneoplastic brain tissue, or PBMCs (not recorded which). The J gene is TRBJ2-3, the V gene TRBV20-1; the listed D gene, TRBD2, was not tested against the DNA. CDR3 in amino acids: CSASSLRRG.